This T cell receptor beta chain was sequenced during a study of vaccination and CD4 T cells after COVID-19. For the study at large: Convalescent individuals numbered four females and six males, two being Hispanic.

Treatment described: roughly 10-day PBMC culture with coronavirus spike peptide pools or control peptides (ViraFEST assay). The unexposed donor's CD4+ T cells were collected before the COVID-19 pandemic (2011-2018). Germline-derived CDR1 and CDR2 are DFQATT and SNEGSKA (reference sequence). V lost 6 bases and J 3 bases, leaving 11 bases between the germline ends. This CDR3 is built from 12 residues. General study results and limits: A relatively small number of convalescent patients were studied, and no early post-infection timepoints were included. The great majority, 304 of 307 vaccine-specific clones, proved spike mono-reactive in convalescent patients.

This clonotype was seen more than once but under ten times. What it binds is not known. Sequencing of the DNA from cultured CD4+ T cells was carried out with the Oncomine TCR Beta short-read assay. The template was genomic DNA from cultured CD4+ T cells. TCRdb used MiXCR to reprocess the PCR reads, holding one entry per CDR3 protein. Found here are nearly 8,500 distinct CDR3 sequences, 36% of them singletons; the top ten hold 25% to 30%. Sequenced sample: CD4+ T cells from blood, cultured in vitro. The chain joins TRBV20-1 to TRBJ2-5; no reliable D call. This TCR was sampled from a human donor in good health. The CDR3 spells CSATRAEETQYF. The CDR3 bases are TGCAGTGCCACCCGGGCGGAAGAGACCCAGTACTTC.